This paragraph covers one T cell receptor beta chain sequence. Its antigen remains unknown. The germline gives CDR1 MNHNS, CDR2 SASEGT. The CDR3 sequence is 15 residues long. J was trimmed by 3 bases and V by 1 base; bases with no gene match: 5. These data belong to a study of cytomegalovirus exposure and HLA in healthy donors. Findings and caveats of the study: Several of the most significant clusters were apparently associated with common viral pathogens in a later analysis. The productive fraction for most TCR beta V segments was about 87% or about 30% in an earlier analysis.

Nominal health characterized the donors when sampled, though unrecorded immune exposures were likely. The PCR ran on 60 Vbeta and 13 Jbeta primers. Assay used: immunoSEQ multiplex PCR; TCRdb lists only in-frame clones, some missing. This sample has over 70,000 clones; about 68% occur once, and the top ten carry around 20%. The receptor comes from a man aged 30 to 39 in good health and CMV-seropositive. The specimen sequenced was PBMCs. The chain joins TRBV6-1 to TRBJ1-1, with 7 bases that match TRBD1. The CDR3 loop reads CASSEDTGEDTEAFF. CDR3 coding DNA: TGTGCCAGCAGTGAAGATACAGGGGAGGACACTGAAGCTTTCTTT.